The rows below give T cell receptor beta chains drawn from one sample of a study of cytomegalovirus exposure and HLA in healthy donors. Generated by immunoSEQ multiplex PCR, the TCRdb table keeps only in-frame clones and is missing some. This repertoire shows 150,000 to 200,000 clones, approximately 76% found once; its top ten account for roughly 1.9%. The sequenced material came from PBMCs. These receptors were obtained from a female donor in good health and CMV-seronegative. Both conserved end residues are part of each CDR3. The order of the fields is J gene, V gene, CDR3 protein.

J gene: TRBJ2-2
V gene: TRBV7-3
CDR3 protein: CASRTGSGRNTGELFF

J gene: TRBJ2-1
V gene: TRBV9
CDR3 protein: CASSVGGGRARNEQFF

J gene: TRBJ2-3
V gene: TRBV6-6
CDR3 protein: CASRPGLAADTQYF

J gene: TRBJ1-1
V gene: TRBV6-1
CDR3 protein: CASSSREGQTEAFF

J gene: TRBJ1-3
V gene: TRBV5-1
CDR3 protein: CASSSAQGFGNTIYF

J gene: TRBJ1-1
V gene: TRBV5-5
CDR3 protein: CASSLLLAETEAFF

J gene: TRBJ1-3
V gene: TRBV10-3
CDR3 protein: CAITADREGNTIYF

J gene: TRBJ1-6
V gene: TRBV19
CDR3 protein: CASSIWQGNSPLHF

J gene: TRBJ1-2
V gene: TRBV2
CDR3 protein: CASGELRDRASF

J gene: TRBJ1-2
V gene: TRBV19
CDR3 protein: CASSPEGAYGYTF

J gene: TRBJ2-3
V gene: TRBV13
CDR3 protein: CASSKTRLRDRSDTQYF

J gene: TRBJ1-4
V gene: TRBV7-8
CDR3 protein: CASSSQRLGSDEKLFF

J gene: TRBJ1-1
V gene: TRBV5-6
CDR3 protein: CASSLGQGLMNTEAFF

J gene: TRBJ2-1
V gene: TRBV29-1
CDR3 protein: CSVASFLAYNEQFF

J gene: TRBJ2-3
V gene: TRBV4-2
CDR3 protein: CASSLELAGDTQYF

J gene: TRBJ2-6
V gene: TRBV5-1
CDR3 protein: CASSPQGSGNLAGANVLTF

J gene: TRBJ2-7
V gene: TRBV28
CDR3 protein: CASSGEGTRTYEQYF

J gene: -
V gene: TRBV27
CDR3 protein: CASSLFQDSYEQYF

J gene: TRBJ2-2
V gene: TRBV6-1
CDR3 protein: CASSVRQGMVTGELFF

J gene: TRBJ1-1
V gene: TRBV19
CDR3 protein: CASSILLANTEAFF

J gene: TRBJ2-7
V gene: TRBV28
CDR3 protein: CASSLDRQASFPYEQYF

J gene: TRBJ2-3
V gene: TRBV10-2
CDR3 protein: CASRPSGAISTDTQYF

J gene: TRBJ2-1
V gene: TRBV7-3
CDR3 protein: CASSFAGAGDEQFF

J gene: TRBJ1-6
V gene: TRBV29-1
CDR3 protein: CSVLDRGDSPLHF

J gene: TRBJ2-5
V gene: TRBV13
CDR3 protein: CASSPARDREETQYF

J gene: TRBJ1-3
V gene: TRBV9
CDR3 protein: CASSGGQGSGNTIYF

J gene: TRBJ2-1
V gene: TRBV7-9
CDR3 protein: CASSSIYSGSSVDEQFF

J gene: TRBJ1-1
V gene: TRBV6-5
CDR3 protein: CASSSVGTGGTEAFF

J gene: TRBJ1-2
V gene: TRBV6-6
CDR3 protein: CASSWTDSNYGYTF

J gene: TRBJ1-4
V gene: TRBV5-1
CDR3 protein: CASSADTGNEKLFF